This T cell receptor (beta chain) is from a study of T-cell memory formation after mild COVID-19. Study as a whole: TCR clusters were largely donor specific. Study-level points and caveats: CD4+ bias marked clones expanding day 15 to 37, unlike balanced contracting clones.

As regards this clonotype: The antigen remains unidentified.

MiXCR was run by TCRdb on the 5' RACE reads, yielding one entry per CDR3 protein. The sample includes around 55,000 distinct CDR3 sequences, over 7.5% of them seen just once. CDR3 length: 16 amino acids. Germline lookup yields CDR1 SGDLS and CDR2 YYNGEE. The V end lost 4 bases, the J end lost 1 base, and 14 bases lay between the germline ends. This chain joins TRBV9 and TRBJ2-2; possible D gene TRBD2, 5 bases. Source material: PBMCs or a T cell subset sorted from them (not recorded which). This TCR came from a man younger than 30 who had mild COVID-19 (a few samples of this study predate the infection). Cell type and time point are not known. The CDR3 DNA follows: TGTGCCAGCAGCCTACCCGGGGATTTGAACACCGGGGAGCTGTTTTTT. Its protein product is CASSLPGDLNTGELFF.